The TCR beta chain under discussion was sequenced for a study of response to subunit inactivated influenza vaccine. TCRdb called the RT-PCR reads again in MiXCR, with one record for every CDR3 protein. This sample has about 830,000 distinct CDR3 sequences, with roughly 20% found just once. The length of the CDR3 is 13 residues. V gave up 9 bases and J gave up 1 base, with 12 bases separating them. The chain is built from TRBV12-3 or TRBV12-4 and TRBJ1-1; no clear D. The starting material was PBMCs from blood, obtained about 5 days after vaccination. The receptor comes from a man in his fifties or sixties who received an inactivated influenza vaccine. CDR3 region: CASEETTNTEAFF. CDR3 sequence (DNA): TGTGCCAGTGAAGAAACCACGAACACTGAAGCTTTCTTT.